The TCR beta chain under discussion was sequenced for a study of shared clonotypes between healthy human individuals. Healthy adults negative for HIV, lacking recent acute infections or vaccinations, served as donors. As processed by the authors: ImmunoSEQ output lacked quality scores and full-length reads, limiting matched filtering. Repertoires were generated with immunoSEQ multiplex PCR, while TCRdb's copy carries only in-frame clones and drops some. Clone size and the V and J calls come from that table; the DNA yielded D and trimming. Of under 600,000 clones in the sample, roughly 79% were seen once. J lost 4 bases, V lost 1 base, and 7 bases had no gene match. Germline loops: CDR1 SGHRS, CDR2 YFSETQ. This CDR3 contains 17 residues. Findings and caveats of the study: Collection of samples was limited to blood; tissue repertoires likely differ.

As regards this clone: Its antigen is undetermined.

The chain recombines TRBV5-1 with TRBJ2-1; 11 nucleotides line up with TRBD2. The TCR comes from a woman in her thirties or forties in good health. Some clones in this sample may be carry-over from other donors' samples. The sequencing sample was made of PBMCs. This CDR3 is CASSLIPGLAEYNEQFF. Here the CDR3 DNA reads TGCGCCAGCAGCTTGATACCGGGACTAGCGGAGTACAATGAGCAGTTCTTC.